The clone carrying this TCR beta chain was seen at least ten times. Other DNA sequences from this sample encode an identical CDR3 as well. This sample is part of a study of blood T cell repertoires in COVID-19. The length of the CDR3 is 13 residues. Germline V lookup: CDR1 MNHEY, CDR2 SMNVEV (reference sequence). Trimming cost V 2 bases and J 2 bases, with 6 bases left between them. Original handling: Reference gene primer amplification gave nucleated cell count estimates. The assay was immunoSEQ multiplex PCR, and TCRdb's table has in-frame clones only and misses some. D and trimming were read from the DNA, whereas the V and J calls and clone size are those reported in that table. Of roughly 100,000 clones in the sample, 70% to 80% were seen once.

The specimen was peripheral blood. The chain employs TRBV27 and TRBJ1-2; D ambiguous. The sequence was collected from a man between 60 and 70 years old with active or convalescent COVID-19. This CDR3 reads CASSLRENYGYTF. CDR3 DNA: TGTGCCAGCAGTTTAAGGGAGAACTATGGCTACACCTTC.